The 32 T cell receptor beta chains below come from one sample, sequenced in a study of T cell changes during pregnancy in multiple sclerosis. Measured with immunoSEQ multiplex PCR; TCRdb has only the in-frame clones, and not every one. The sample yields nearly 20,000 clones, roughly 89% seen once. This sample comprised CD8+ T cells from peripheral blood mononuclear cells, obtained in the third trimester of pregnancy. Receptors originate from a female donor in good health, enrolled as a control in a pregnancy study.

The chain combines TRBV2 with TRBJ2-7, with D possibly TRBD1 on 6 matching bases. Germline CDR1 reads SNHLY; CDR2 reads FYNNEI. There are 14 residues in the CDR3. V was clipped by 2 bases and J by 4 bases, with 12 bases between them. CDR3 protein: CASSEFPQGYEQYF. CDR3 coding DNA: TGTGCCAGCAGTGAATTTCCCCAGGGGTACGAGCAGTACTTC.

J is TRBJ1-4 and V is TRBV5-1; 10 bases agree with TRBD1. Trimming at V came to 0 bases and at J to 8 bases, leaving 4 bases not matched to a gene. The CDR3 has 15 amino acids. From germline, CDR1 is SGHRS and CDR2 YFSETQ. The CDR3 coding sequence is TGCGCCAGCAGCTTGGCCGCGGGACAGGGGGAAAAACTGTTTTTT. Its translation: CASSLAAGQGEKLFF.

The chain links TRBV28 to TRBJ1-2, with a tentative D call TRBD1 (5 bases). Germline V gene data show CDR1 as MDHEN and CDR2 as SYDVKM. V lost 3 bases to trimming and J lost 2 bases, with 10 bases between them. This CDR3 has 14 residues. CDR3 nucleotide sequence: TGTGCCAGCAGTTTTCAGGGATCCAACTATGGCTACACCTTC. Translating gives CASSFQGSNYGYTF.

The chain links TRBV10-1 to TRBJ2-1, with D hard to call. Trimming stripped 10 bases from V and 4 bases from J, with 8 bases between. The germline gives CDR1 WNHNN, CDR2 SYGVQD (reference sequence). The CDR3 is 11 amino acids. The CDR3 sequence is CATPLYNEQFF. The DNA for the CDR3 is TGCGCCACCCCCTTATACAATGAGCAGTTCTTC.

This chain joins TRBV4-3 and TRBJ1-1; 7 bases agree with TRBD1. Germline values: CDR1 LGHNA, CDR2 YSLEER. J gave up 5 bases and V 2 bases, and 2 bases lay outside the gene matches. There are 13 residues in the CDR3. The chain's CDR3 is CASSQPGQTEAFF. The CDR3 nucleotides are TGCGCCAGCAGCCAACCGGGACAGACTGAAGCTTTCTTT.

The chain's CDR3 is CAWSVGQGLEKLFF. CDR3 bases: TGTGCCTGGAGTGTCGGGCAGGGACTTGAAAAACTGTTTTTT. The J gene is TRBJ1-4, the V gene TRBV30; possible D gene TRBD1, 5 bases. V gave up 0 bases and J gave up 7 bases, with 12 bases separating them. Germline CDR1 is GTSNPN and CDR2 is SVGIG (reference sequence). The CDR3 is made up of 14 amino acids.

This clone has just one count. The chain links TRBV6-6 to TRBJ1-4; D perhaps matches TRBD1 (5 bases). The V end was cut by 11 bases, the J end by 7 bases, with 23 bases between. The germline CDR1 and CDR2 sequences are MNHNY and SVGAGI (reference sequence). The CDR3 spans 15 residues. The CDR3 DNA is TGTGCCGCGACCCCCCGGGGGGGGAGTACTGAAAAACTGTTTTTT. Translation: CAATPRGGSTEKLFF.

This clone was detected once. The chain is built from TRBV18 and TRBJ2-7; no firm D call. Between the trimmed V and J ends, which lost 0 bases and 5 bases, there was a span of 8 bases. The CDR3 length is 13 residues. Germline V gene lookup returns CDR1 KGHSH and CDR2 LQKENI. CDR3 in DNA: TGTGCCAGCTCACCACCGGTGGGCCACGAGCAGTACTTC. It yields the protein CASSPPVGHEQYF.

Written as DNA, the CDR3 is TGCAGTGCAAAAAACAGGGTTGGCTACACCTTC. It yields the protein CSAKNRVGYTF. The chain joins TRBV20-1 to TRBJ1-2, with D possibly matching TRBD1 (6 bases). Trimming cost V 6 bases and J 7 bases, with 12 bases left between them. There are 11 residues in the CDR3. Germline CDR1 and CDR2: DFQATT and SNEGSKA (reference sequence).

V usage is TRBV9 and J usage is TRBJ2-5, with 7 bases that match TRBD1. CDR1 and CDR2 (germline): SGDLS, YYNGEE. The V gene end was trimmed by 6 bases and the J gene end by 2 bases; junction bases not matched to a gene: 7. There are 14 residues in the CDR3. The CDR3 bases are TGTGCCAGCAACTTTGGACAGGAACAAGAGACCCAGTACTTC. Translation gives CASNFGQEQETQYF. The full variable domain, with the rest looked up from reference TRBV9 and TRBJ2-5, is DSGVTQTPKHLITATGQRVTLRCSPRSGDLSVYWYQQSLDQGLQFLIQYYNGEERAKGNILERFSAQQFPDLHSELNLSSLELGDSALYFCASNFGQEQETQYFGPGTRLLVL.

The gene calls are TRBV7-9 and TRBJ1-2; D is ambiguous. The CDR3 loop spans 12 amino acids. Germline V gene sequence: CDR1 SEHNR, CDR2 FQNEAQ (reference sequence). Trimming cost V 5 bases and J 2 bases, with 6 bases left between them. The chain's CDR3 is CASSPVNYGYTF. The CDR3 DNA follows: TGTGCCAGCAGCCCAGTGAACTATGGCTACACCTTC.

The rearrangement joins TRBV5-5 to TRBJ1-2, with 9 bases identical to TRBD1. Germline CDR1 and CDR2: SGHKS and YYEKEE (reference sequence). The ends lost 3 bases at V and 5 bases at J; junction bases unmatched: 2. The CDR3 is 13 amino acids. CDR3 residues: CASSWTGEYGYTF. The CDR3 DNA reads TGTGCCAGCAGCTGGACAGGGGAGTATGGCTACACCTTC.

The V gene is TRBV6-6, the J gene TRBJ1-6, with 9 bases identical to TRBD1. The CDR3 loop spans 15 amino acids. Germline CDR1 is MNHNY and CDR2 is SVGAGI (reference sequence). Losses at the gene ends were 4 bases for V and 10 bases for J; bases not matched to a gene: 8. CDR3 loop: CASSSFRDRESPLHF. CDR3 nucleotide sequence: TGTGCCAGCAGTTCATTCCGGGACAGGGAATCACCCCTCCACTTT.

The chain uses TRBV27 and TRBJ1-1; no firm D call. There are 13 residues in the CDR3. The V and J ends lost 6 bases and 0 bases respectively, with 8 bases between them. CDR1 MNHEY and CDR2 SMNVEV come from the germline V gene (reference sequence). The DNA for the CDR3 is TGTGCCAGCAGAACACAGCTGAACACTGAAGCTTTCTTT. Its protein product is CASRTQLNTEAFF.

The chain links TRBV14 to TRBJ2-5, with 11 bases matching TRBD2. Germline V lookup: CDR1 SGHDN, CDR2 FVKESK. The CDR3 covers 17 residues. The ends lost 3 bases at V and 1 base at J; junction bases unmatched: 7. CDR3 protein: CASSHPSSGGFQETQYF. CDR3 bases: TGTGCCAGCAGCCACCCCTCTAGCGGGGGGTTCCAAGAGACCCAGTACTTC.

The chain has TRBV7-3 and TRBJ2-3; 13 bases align to TRBD2. Germline lookup yields CDR1 SGHTA and CDR2 FQGTGA. This CDR3 comprises 18 residues. V was pared by 3 bases and J by 0 bases, with 6 bases of the junction left unmatched. The CDR3 here is CASSFGVGLAGSTDTQYF. The CDR3 DNA reads TGTGCCAGCAGCTTCGGCGTGGGACTAGCGGGGAGCACAGATACGCAGTATTTT.

The V and J genes are TRBV5-1 and TRBJ1-1; D remains ambiguous. Germline-derived CDR1 and CDR2 are SGHRS and YFSETQ. The CDR3 length is 14 residues. The germline V and J ends were trimmed by 4 bases and 5 bases, with 15 bases remaining between them. CDR3 DNA sequence: TGCGCCAGCAGCCAGTACGAAATCGGGACTGAAGCTTTCTTT. Its translation: CASSQYEIGTEAFF.

The rearrangement joins TRBV4-3 to TRBJ2-7; 7 bases line up with TRBD1. CDR3 size: 16 residues. The V gene's germline CDR1 is LGHNA and CDR2 YSLEER. With V trimmed by 0 bases and J by 3 bases, 8 bases remained unmatched. The CDR3 region has the DNA TGCGCCAGCAGCCAAGATGCAGGGGGTCTCGTCTACGAGCAGTACTTC. Translating it yields CASSQDAGGLVYEQYF.

This clone was seen more than once but under ten times. The chain has TRBV4-3 and TRBJ1-3; no clear D. This CDR3 contains 17 residues. Germline-derived CDR1 and CDR2 are LGHNA and YSLEER. V lost 1 base and J 0 bases, leaving 13 bases between the germline ends. The CDR3 DNA reads TGCGCCAGCAGCCAAGGGGAGGGAATCTACTCTGGAAACACCATATATTTT. Its protein is CASSQGEGIYSGNTIYF.

CDR3 DNA sequence: TGTGCCAGCAGCTTAGGTCGAGGGCTTAATGAAAAACTGTTTTTT. Translating gives CASSLGRGLNEKLFF. The chain employs TRBV7-2 and TRBJ1-4; D remains ambiguous. The CDR3 loop spans 15 amino acids. From germline, CDR1 is SGHTA and CDR2 FQGNSA. Trimming cost V 1 base and J 4 bases, with 10 bases left between them.

This clone was detected once. The DNA of the CDR3 is TGTGCCACCAGCACCGACAGGGAGAACACCGGGGAGCTGTTTTTT. Residues: CATSTDRENTGELFF. The J gene is TRBJ2-2, the V gene TRBV15, with 7 bases identical to TRBD1. V was pared by 4 bases and J by 1 base, with 3 bases of the junction left unmatched. Germline CDR1 and CDR2: LNHNV and YYDKDF (reference sequence). The CDR3 is 15 amino acids.

The chain has TRBV11-2 and TRBJ1-4, with TRBD1 matching 9 bases. CDR3 length: 15 amino acids. In germline, CDR1 is SGHAT, CDR2 FQNNGV. The junction had 3 bases not matched to a gene; V was cut back by 1 base and J by 6 bases. Here the CDR3 DNA reads TGTGCCAGCAGCTTAGTGGGACAGGGAGATGAAAAACTGTTTTTT. Translation: CASSLVGQGDEKLFF.

The chain uses TRBV10-1 and TRBJ2-7, with D maybe TRBD2 (7 bases). The CDR3 is made up of 19 amino acids. CDR1 is WNHNN, CDR2 SYGVQD, per germline (reference sequence). The V end lost 3 bases, the J end lost 3 bases, and 27 bases lay between the germline ends. The CDR3 is CASSDPGGPITPPYYEQYF. The DNA of the CDR3 is TGCGCCAGCAGTGATCCCGGGGGGCCAATTACGCCTCCCTACTACGAGCAGTACTTC.

This clone is medium-sized by share. This chain uses TRBV28 with TRBJ1-1, with D possibly being TRBD1 (5 bases). Germline V lookup: CDR1 MDHEN, CDR2 SYDVKM. The germline V and J ends were trimmed by 6 bases and 3 bases, with 11 bases remaining between them. This CDR3 comprises 13 residues. CDR3 sequence: CASRQDSYTEAFF. The CDR3 nucleotides are TGTGCCAGCAGGCAAGACAGCTACACTGAAGCTTTCTTT.

V usage is TRBV10-3 and J usage is TRBJ2-2; D is undetermined. V lost 0 bases to trimming and J lost 9 bases, with 5 bases between them. The CDR3 has 12 residues. In germline, CDR1 is ENHRY, CDR2 SYGVKD. The CDR3 DNA reads TGTGCCATCAGTGAGTCCTCTCGGGAGCTGTTTTTT. It specifies CAISESSRELFF.

The rearrangement uses TRBV27 and TRBJ2-4; 8 positions agree with TRBD1. V was clipped by 9 bases and J by 0 bases; unmatched bases: 4. Germline V gene lookup returns CDR1 MNHEY and CDR2 SMNVEV (reference sequence). CDR3 length equals 14 residues. The CDR3 sequence: CASRDRTAKNIQYF. In DNA, the CDR3 is TGTGCCAGTCGGGACAGGACAGCCAAAAACATTCAGTACTTC.

The genes are TRBV27 and TRBJ1-2; D is unclear. From germline, CDR1 is MNHEY and CDR2 SMNVEV (reference sequence). V was pared by 0 bases and J by 8 bases, with 19 bases between. This CDR3 has 16 amino acids. The CDR3 spells CASSLSLSSRFGGYTF. The CDR3 nucleotides are TGTGCCAGCAGTTTATCCCTTTCCTCTAGGTTTGGGGGCTACACCTTC.

The chain is built from TRBV6-4 and TRBJ2-5, with 7 nucleotides matching TRBD1. CDR3 size: 13 residues. CDR1 MRHNA and CDR2 SNTAGT come from the germline V gene. The V segment lost 8 bases and the J segment 3 bases; nucleotides outside the gene matches: 6. CDR3 in DNA: TGTGCCAGCGGCTGGGACAGCAAAGAGACCCAGTACTTC. Its protein product is CASGWDSKETQYF.

This clone appeared once. The chain has TRBV7-9 and TRBJ1-2; 9 nucleotides match TRBD1. The CDR3 is made up of 17 amino acids. CDR1 is SEHNR and CDR2 is FQNEAQ in the germline V gene (reference sequence). The V gene end was trimmed by 5 bases and the J gene end by 2 bases; junction bases not matched to a gene: 12. CDR3 DNA: TGTGCCAGCAGCCCCTTACCCGGGACAGGGAAAAACTATGGCTACACCTTC. Protein sequence: CASSPLPGTGKNYGYTF.

This chain links TRBV4-3 with TRBJ1-3; a possible D gene is TRBD1 (5 bases). Trimming pared 0 bases from V and 2 bases from J, leaving 14 bases between. The CDR3 totals 17 residues. The V gene's germline CDR1 is LGHNA and CDR2 YSLEER. CDR3 nucleotide sequence: TGCGCCAGCAGCCAAGATAAGGGCAGGGTAACTGGAAACACCATATATTTT. Amino acids: CASSQDKGRVTGNTIYF.

The V and J genes are TRBV6-5 and TRBJ2-1, with TRBD2 identical over 9 bases. Trimming removed 1 base from V and 9 bases from J; junction bases left unmatched: 4. Germline assignment: CDR1 MNHEY and CDR2 SVGAGI. CDR3 length equals 14 residues. CDR3: CASSYCGGACEQFF. CDR3 DNA: TGTGCCAGCAGTTACTGCGGGGGGGCATGTGAGCAGTTCTTC.

The CDR3 reads CASSPTSRQGAGYTF. The CDR3 nucleotides are TGTGCCAGCAGTCCCACCTCTCGACAGGGGGCTGGCTACACCTTC. The chain employs TRBV28 and TRBJ1-2; 10 nucleotides align to TRBD1. The CDR3 is 15 residues long. With 5 bases clipped from V and 7 bases from J, the junction kept 10 bases outside the gene matches. Germline assignment: CDR1 MDHEN and CDR2 SYDVKM.